Shown below are 20 T cell receptor beta chains from a single sample sequenced in a study of T cells in Graves' hyperthyroidism and ophthalmopathy (dated by TCRdb to between 2017 and 2020). Library preparation used multiplex PCR. The reads were generated on an Illumina HiSeq 2000. TCR beta CDR3 regions were amplified from RNA transcripts. For the first round of RT-PCR on the TCR CDR3, the HTBI primer set was used together with the Qiagen OneStep RT-PCR kit. TCRdb took the public reads, trimmed them with fastp at Q25, ran MiXCR for clone calling and kept in-frame beta chains. CDR3 protein sequences are deduplicated, and each keeps its most common genes and DNA. This sample comprises around 280,000 distinct CDR3 sequences, about 14% of them detected only once. Almost 8% of the sample rests with the top ten. The material sequenced was blood. The receptors stem from a woman aged 25 to 45 with Graves' hyperthyroidism that later progressed to Graves' ophthalmopathy.

This clonotype was seen a few times. The V gene is TRBV27, the J gene TRBJ1-1; no clear D gene. This CDR3 has 14 residues. The V end lost 2 bases, the J end lost 0 bases, and 7 bases lay between the germline ends. Germline-derived CDR1 and CDR2 are MNHEY and SMNVEV (reference sequence). This chain's CDR3 is CASSLIGVNTEAFF. The DNA for the CDR3 is TGTGCCAGCAGTTTAATCGGGGTGAACACTGAAGCTTTCTTT.

This clonotype was seen ten or more times. The chain uses TRBV20-1 and TRBJ2-7; 14 nucleotides agree with TRBD2. CDR3 length: 16 residues. The V gene end was trimmed by 3 bases and the J gene end by 2 bases; junction bases not matched to a gene: 6. The germline V gene has CDR1 DFQATT and CDR2 SNEGSKA (reference sequence). The CDR3 region has the DNA TGCAGTGCTAGGGGACTAGCGGGAGAGTGGCCCTACGAGCAGTACTTC. This translates into CSARGLAGEWPYEQYF.

This clonotype was counted many times. The J gene is TRBJ2-5, the V gene TRBV2; 8 nucleotides agree with TRBD1. This CDR3 is 14 amino acids long. From germline, CDR1 is SNHLY and CDR2 FYNNEI. V lost 3 bases and J lost 5; bases outside the gene matches: 5. CDR3 bases: TGTGCCAGCAGTGACCAGGGGGCAGGGGAGACCCAGTACTTC. Translated, it gives CASSDQGAGETQYF.

This clonotype has at least ten counts. This rearrangement joins TRBV10-3 to TRBJ2-7; TRBD1 agrees at 8 bases. Trimming at V came to 3 bases and at J to 9 bases, leaving 7 bases not matched to a gene. The CDR3 covers 13 residues. Per the germline V gene, CDR1 is ENHRY and CDR2 is SYGVKD. In nucleotides, the CDR3 is TGTGCCATCAGTGATGGGACAGGCGATACGCAGTACTTC. It is translated as CAISDGTGDTQYF.

This clonotype was counted at least ten times. The rearrangement links TRBV7-3 to TRBJ2-5; D may be TRBD2 (6 bases). The CDR3 is 14 residues long. Germline V gene lookup returns CDR1 SGHTA and CDR2 FQGTGA. V lost 2 bases and J 5 bases, leaving 12 bases between the germline ends. CDR3 DNA: TGTGCCAGCAGCTTAGCGGGGTCCGGGGAGACCCAGTACTTC. As protein: CASSLAGSGETQYF. Full variable domain (missing parts from reference TRBV7-3 and TRBJ2-5): GAGVSQTPSNKVTEKGKYVELRCDPISGHTALYWYRQSLGQGPEFLIYFQGTGAADDSGLPNDRFFAVRPEGSVSTLKIQRTERGDSAVYLCASSLAGSGETQYFGPGTRLLVL.

This clonotype occurred many times. V and J are TRBV7-9 and TRBJ2-7, with a weak D call TRBD1 (7 bases). Germline lookup yields CDR1 SEHNR and CDR2 FQNEAQ (reference sequence). V dropped 5 bases and J dropped 1 base, with 15 bases sitting between them. The CDR3 is 15 residues long. The CDR3 reads CASSTSTGTSYEQYF. The DNA for the CDR3 is TGTGCCAGCAGCACCTCGACAGGGACTTCCTACGAGCAGTACTTC.

Ten or more counts support this clonotype. This rearrangement joins TRBV28 to TRBJ1-2; no firm D call. V was clipped by 5 bases and J by 7 bases, with 11 bases between them. CDR1 is MDHEN, CDR2 SYDVKM, per germline. There are 12 residues in the CDR3. The CDR3 sequence: CASSLTVAGYTF. CDR3 nucleotides: TGTGCCAGCAGTCTAACAGTTGCTGGCTACACCTTC.

This clonotype was observed many times. The V gene is TRBV28, the J gene TRBJ2-2; 10 nucleotides agree with TRBD2. There are 14 residues in the CDR3. Unmatched junction bases numbered 1, after V lost 3 bases and J lost 6 bases. Germline V gene sequence: CDR1 MDHEN, CDR2 SYDVKM. Here the CDR3 reads CASSFLAGAGELFF. The CDR3 region has the DNA TGTGCCAGCAGTTTCCTAGCGGGAGCCGGGGAGCTGTTTTTT.

Remarks on this clonotype: A much larger clone is a single base away; this may be a read error. J is TRBJ2-1 and V is TRBV6-1; 11 nucleotides line up with TRBD2. There are 19 residues in the CDR3. Losses at the gene ends were 7 bases for V and 6 bases for J; bases not matched to a gene: 20. CDR1 is MNHNS and CDR2 is SASEGT in the germline V gene. The CDR3 DNA reads as TGTGCCAGCATTGGACCGGGACAGAGAATCGGACTAGCGGGCAATGAGCAGTTCTTC. This translates into CASIGPGQRIGLAGNEQFF.

V usage is TRBV30 and J usage is TRBJ1-2; weak D call: TRBD1 (5 bases). CDR1 and CDR2 from the germline V gene are GTSNPN and SVGIG (reference sequence). This CDR3 comprises 15 residues. Trimming cost V 4 bases and J 4 bases, with 19 bases left between them. DNA for the CDR3: TGTGCCTGGACCTCCATCGGTGGGGGGATCTATGGCTACACCTTC. Translation: CAWTSIGGGIYGYTF.

This clonotype was counted many times. The chain links TRBV4-2 to TRBJ2-5; 7 nucleotides line up with TRBD1. This CDR3 is built from 15 residues. The V gene's germline CDR1 is LGHNA and CDR2 YNFKEQ. The ends lost 0 bases at V and 3 bases at J; junction bases unmatched: 4. In DNA, the CDR3 is TGTGCCAGCAGCCAAGAGGGTCAGGGGGAAGAGACCCAGTACTTC. This codes for CASSQEGQGEETQYF.

This clonotype was observed once. This may be a read error, as it is one base from a much larger clone. The chain is built from TRBV5-1 and TRBJ1-4, with 7 bases matching TRBD1. V shed 6 bases, J shed 6 bases, and the junction held 14 bases outside the gene matches. The CDR3 sequence is 16 residues long. Germline CDR1 SGHRS, CDR2 YFSETQ. The CDR3: CASNQGQHPSDEKLFF. CDR3 bases: TGCGCCAGCAATCAGGGACAGCACCCCTCGGATGAAAAACTGTTTTTT. Variable domain in full (rest from reference TRBV5-1 and TRBJ1-4): KAGVTQTPRYLIKTRGQQVTLSCSPISGHRSVSWYQQTPGQGLQFLFEYFSETQRNKGNFPGRFSGRQFSNSRSEMNVSTLELGDSALYLCASNQGQHPSDEKLFFGSGTQLSVL.

The CDR3, as DNA: TGTGCCATCAGGCGGGACAGGGGATTCGGGGCCAACGTCCTGACTTTC. Translated, it gives CAIRRDRGFGANVLTF. This sequence joins TRBV10-3 and TRBJ2-6, with TRBD1 matching over 10 bases. This CDR3 has 16 residues. From germline, CDR1 is ENHRY and CDR2 SYGVKD. V shed 6 bases and J 4 bases; nucleotides not matched to a gene: 6.

In its sample, this clonotype was seen many times. The chain uses TRBV20-1 and TRBJ2-1; TRBD1 or TRBD2 may be the D gene (5 bases each). V lost 1 base and J 6 bases, leaving 13 bases between the germline ends. CDR3 size: 14 residues. Germline V gene lookup returns CDR1 DFQATT and CDR2 SNEGSKA (reference sequence). Here the CDR3 DNA reads TGCAGTGCTAGAGGGTCTCTCGGGGCCAATGAGCAGTTCTTC. Amino acid sequence: CSARGSLGANEQFF.

This clonotype has at least ten counts. The CDR3 loop reads CASSAPRDYEQYF. DNA of the CDR3: TGTGCCAGCAGCGCACCTCGAGACTACGAGCAGTACTTC. This rearrangement joins TRBV7-9 to TRBJ2-7; the D is unclear. The V and J ends lost 5 bases and 3 bases respectively, with 11 bases between them. CDR3 size: 13 residues. Germline CDR1 SEHNR, CDR2 FQNEAQ (reference sequence).

This clonotype showed up just a few times. The chain uses TRBV27 and TRBJ2-1; no clear D gene. Germline CDR1 reads MNHEY; CDR2 reads SMNVEV (reference sequence). V was pared by 4 bases and J by 4 bases, with 11 bases between. The CDR3 spans 14 residues. The CDR3 is CASSSDLAYNEQFF. The CDR3 DNA reads as TGTGCCAGCAGTTCTGACCTGGCATACAATGAGCAGTTCTTC.

This clonotype was counted ten times or more. The rearrangement links TRBV20-1 to TRBJ2-5; the D gene is possibly TRBD1 (5 bases). The length of the CDR3 is 15 residues. CDR1 and CDR2 (germline): DFQATT, SNEGSKA (reference sequence). V was clipped by 0 bases and J by 2 bases, with 13 bases between them. The chain's CDR3 is CSARDLPRGQETQYF. The DNA of the CDR3 is TGCAGTGCTAGAGATCTCCCAAGGGGTCAAGAGACCCAGTACTTC.

Regarding this clonotype: This could be a read error, since a much larger clone is one nucleotide away. V usage is TRBV13 and J usage is TRBJ2-3, with D uncertain. The CDR3 runs to 13 residues. Germline V gene sequence: CDR1 PRHDT, CDR2 FYEKMQ (reference sequence). Trimming pared 8 bases from V and 6 bases from J, leaving 15 bases between. The CDR3 bases are TGTGCCAGCTCGACCCGAGACGGGGATACGCAGTATTTT. It specifies CASSTRDGDTQYF.

This clonotype was seen at least ten times. V and J are TRBV7-2 and TRBJ2-3, with a possible D match to TRBD2 (6 bases). The V end lost 5 bases, the J end lost 4 bases, and 16 bases lay between the germline ends. The CDR3 is made up of 15 amino acids. The V gene's germline CDR1 is SGHTA and CDR2 FQGNSA. CDR3 in amino acids: CASSPGTVKADTQYF. The CDR3 coding sequence is TGTGCCAGCAGCCCTGGGACTGTAAAGGCAGATACGCAGTATTTT. The full variable domain, completed using reference TRBV7-2 and TRBJ2-3, is GAGVSQSPSNKVTEKGKDVELRCDPISGHTALYWYRQSLGQGLEFLIYFQGNSAPDKSGLPSDRFSAERTGGSVSTLTIQRTQQEDSAVYLCASSPGTVKADTQYFGPGTRLTVL.

The chain recombines TRBV5-4 with TRBJ2-5, with 13 bases fitting TRBD2. Germline V gene data show CDR1 as SGHNT and CDR2 as YYREEE (reference sequence). The V and J ends lost 3 bases and 3 bases, in that order; junction bases with no gene match: 5. The CDR3 is made up of 16 amino acids. In nucleotides, the CDR3 is TGTGCCAGCAGCTCCCCACTAGCGGGAGGGGAAGAGACCCAGTACTTC. It yields the protein CASSSPLAGGEETQYF.